This T cell receptor beta chain was observed in a study of blood T cells in healthy people across ages. V was trimmed by 6 bases and J by 1 base, leaving 14 bases between them. The CDR3 spans 15 residues. Germline V CDR1 and CDR2: MNHNS, SASEGT. A second PCR of 7 to 11 cycles used a sample-barcoded 5' primer and a J-beta primer mix. TCRdb reprocessed the 5' RACE reads via MiXCR and lists one record per CDR3 protein. The sample lists just under 900,000 distinct CDR3 sequences, 29% occurring once. The sequence was collected from a woman older than 75 in good health. Sequencing was done on a sample of blood. The chain uses TRBV6-1 and TRBJ2-3; weak D call: TRBD1 (5 bases). This chain's CDR3 is CASRGSRGRTDTQYF. The CDR3 DNA follows: TGTGCCAGCAGGGGTTCTAGGGGCCGCACAGATACGCAGTATTTT.